This T cell receptor (beta chain) was found in a study of patients and donors after allogeneic stem cell transplantation. Germline assignment: CDR1 SNHLY and CDR2 FYNNEI. V was cut by 6 bases and J by 0 bases, with 21 bases left in between. This CDR3 contains 18 residues. TCRdb independently ran MiXCR on the RT-PCR reads; one entry per CDR3 protein. The data show around 160,000 distinct CDR3 sequences, with around 28% seen just once and about 3% held by the top ten. This clonotype was sampled from a human donor who was either an allogeneic HSCT recipient or a stem cell or donor lymphocyte infusion donor (not recorded which). It is not recorded whose cells these are; they may come from a transplant donor. The chain has TRBV2 and TRBJ2-1; D is perhaps TRBD2 (7 bases). Sequencing used blood, either unsorted or a sorted T cell fraction (not recorded which). CDR3 bases: TGTGCCAGCAGCCGCCCGGGGGCGGGAGTAGTCTCCTACAATGAGCAGTTCTTC. It yields the protein CASSRPGAGVVSYNEQFF.